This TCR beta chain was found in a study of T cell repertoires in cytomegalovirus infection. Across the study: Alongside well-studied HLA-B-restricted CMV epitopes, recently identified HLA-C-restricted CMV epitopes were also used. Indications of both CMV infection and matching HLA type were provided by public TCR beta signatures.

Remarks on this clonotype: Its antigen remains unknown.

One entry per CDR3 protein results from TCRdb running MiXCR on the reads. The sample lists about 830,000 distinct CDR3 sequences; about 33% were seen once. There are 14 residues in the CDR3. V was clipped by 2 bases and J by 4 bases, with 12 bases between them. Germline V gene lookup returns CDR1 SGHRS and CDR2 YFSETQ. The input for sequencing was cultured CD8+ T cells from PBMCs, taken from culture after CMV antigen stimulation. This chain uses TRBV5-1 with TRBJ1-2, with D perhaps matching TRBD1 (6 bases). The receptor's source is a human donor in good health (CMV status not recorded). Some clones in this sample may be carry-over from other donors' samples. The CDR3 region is CASSFNGGGYGYTF. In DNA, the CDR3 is TGCGCCAGCAGCTTCAACGGGGGCGGCTATGGCTACACCTTC. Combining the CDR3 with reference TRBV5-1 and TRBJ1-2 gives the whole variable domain KAGVTQTPRYLIKTRGQQVTLSCSPISGHRSVSWYQQTPGQGLQFLFEYFSETQRNKGNFPGRFSGRQFSNSRSEMNVSTLELGDSALYLCASSFNGGGYGYTFGSGTRLTVV.